These 23 T cell receptor beta chains were all obtained from the same sample, sequenced in a study of T cell responses to AZD1222 COVID-19 vaccine. The protocol was immunoSEQ multiplex PCR, while the TCRdb copy is restricted to in-frame clones and leaves out a portion. The sample has about 110,000 clones; around nine tenths are singletons. Sequences were derived from peripheral blood, sampled on day 0 of AZD1222 vaccination. The receptor set was obtained from an adult in good health.

The rearrangement joins TRBV4-3 to TRBJ2-2; TRBD2 aligns across 11 bases. Germline V gene sequence: CDR1 LGHNA, CDR2 YSLEER. With V trimmed by 0 bases and J by 6 bases, 9 bases remained unmatched. This CDR3 has 18 amino acids. CDR3 region: CASSQDRSLAGVPGELFF. DNA of the CDR3: TGCGCCAGCAGCCAAGACCGTTCACTAGCGGGGGTTCCCGGGGAGCTGTTTTTT.

The CDR3 spells CASSPKTGSGNTIYF. The CDR3 nucleotides are TGTGCCAGCAGCCCGAAGACTGGCTCTGGAAACACCATATATTTT. V and J are TRBV5-4 and TRBJ1-3; D is ambiguous. V lost 4 bases to trimming and J lost 0 bases, with 11 bases between them. In germline, CDR1 is SGHNT, CDR2 YYREEE (reference sequence). The CDR3 has 15 amino acids. Combining the CDR3 with reference TRBV5-4 and TRBJ1-3 gives the whole variable domain ETGVTQSPTHLIKTRGQQVTLRCSSQSGHNTVSWYQQALGQGPQFIFQYYREEENGRGNFPPRFSGLQFPNYSSELNVNALELDDSALYLCASSPKTGSGNTIYFGEGSWLTVV.

The chain combines TRBV4-1 with TRBJ2-3; D unclear. V gave up 0 bases and J gave up 3 bases, with 10 bases separating them. The CDR3 runs 15 residues. The germline V gene encodes CDR1 MGHRA and CDR2 YSYEKL. The CDR3 region has the DNA TGCGCCAGCAGCCAAGACCCCGACGCGACAGATACGCAGTATTTT. Its protein product is CASSQDPDATDTQYF.

The chain links TRBV6-2 or TRBV6-3 to TRBJ2-7; the D gene could be TRBD1 or TRBD2 (7 bases each). V lost 0 bases to trimming and J lost 3 bases, with 18 bases between them. Germline lookup yields CDR1 MNHEY and CDR2 SVGEGT. This CDR3 is built from 17 residues. The CDR3 coding sequence is TGTGCCAGCAGTTACTCCCCCAGGGGGAGGGAGAACTACGAGCAGTACTTC. This sequence encodes CASSYSPRGRENYEQYF.

The CDR3 reads CASRPSQGGTEAFF. CDR3 sequence (DNA): TGTGCAAGTCGCCCTAGTCAGGGGGGCACTGAAGCTTTCTTT. The chain carries TRBV12-2 and TRBJ1-1; the listed D gene, TRBD1, was not tested against the DNA. TRBV12-2 is reported as a pseudogene. This CDR3 is 14 amino acids long.

The genes are TRBV5-1 and TRBJ2-7; 8 nucleotides align to TRBD1. V trimming: 4 bases; J trimming: 4 bases; junction bases outside the gene matches: 13. This CDR3 comprises 16 residues. Germline V gene lookup returns CDR1 SGHRS and CDR2 YFSETQ. CDR3 DNA: TGCGCCAGCAGCACTACCGGGACAGGAGTCTTGTACGAGCAGTACTTC. It translates to CASSTTGTGVLYEQYF. The full variable domain, with the rest looked up from reference TRBV5-1 and TRBJ2-7, is KAGVTQTPRYLIKTRGQQVTLSCSPISGHRSVSWYQQTPGQGLQFLFEYFSETQRNKGNFPGRFSGRQFSNSRSEMNVSTLELGDSALYLCASSTTGTGVLYEQYFGPGTRLTVT.

As for this clone: This same CDR3 is encoded by further DNA sequences in the sample. The chain links TRBV6-4 to TRBJ2-3; 10 positions agree with TRBD2. CDR1 and CDR2 (germline): MRHNA, SNTAGT. The V gene end was trimmed by 4 bases and the J gene end by 6 bases; junction bases not matched to a gene: 7. The CDR3 is 15 residues long. This CDR3 is CASSAGAGGPDTQYF. The CDR3 nucleotides are TGTGCCAGCAGTGCGGGAGCGGGGGGGCCCGATACGCAGTATTTT.

This rearrangement joins TRBV2 to TRBJ1-5; tentative D call: TRBD1 (6 bases). The CDR3 has 14 residues. Trimming stripped 2 bases from V and 7 bases from J, with 12 bases between. Germline CDR1 SNHLY, CDR2 FYNNEI. Here the CDR3 DNA reads TGTGCCAGCAGTGAAACAGGGTTCATCCAGCCCCAGCATTTT. Its translation: CASSETGFIQPQHF.

The chain employs TRBV7-9 and TRBJ1-1; D ambiguous. Germline V gene sequence: CDR1 SEHNR, CDR2 FQNEAQ (reference sequence). This CDR3 comprises 14 residues. Deletions cut 1 base from V and 1 base from J, with 7 bases between. The CDR3 DNA is TGTGCCAGCAGCTTAGTTGGAGCGAACACTGAAGCTTTCTTT. It codes for CASSLVGANTEAFF. The whole variable domain, remainder taken from reference TRBV7-9 and TRBJ1-1, is DTGVSQNPRHKITKRGQNVTFRCDPISEHNRLYWYRQTLGQGPEFLTYFQNEAQLEKSRLLSDRFSAERPKGSFSTLEIQRTEQGDSAMYLCASSLVGANTEAFFGQGTRLTVV.

The rearrangement joins TRBV7-6 to TRBJ2-7; TRBD2 might be the D (7 bases). This CDR3 contains 17 residues. Per germline, CDR1 SGHVS and CDR2 FNYEAQ. The V end was cut by 2 bases, the J end by 3 bases, with 20 bases between. CDR3: CASSLFPGGGGFYEQYF. CDR3 coding DNA: TGTGCCAGCAGCTTATTTCCCGGGGGAGGGGGATTCTACGAGCAGTACTTC. The full variable domain, rest sourced from reference TRBV7-6 and TRBJ2-7, is GAGVSQSPRYKVTKRGQDVALRCDPISGHVSLYWYRQALGQGPEFLTYFNYEAQQDKSGLPNDRFSAERPEGSISTLTIQRTEQRDSAMYRCASSLFPGGGGFYEQYFGPGTRLTVT.

The rearrangement joins TRBV7-9 to TRBJ2-2; possible D gene TRBD1, 5 bases. Trimming shortened V by 11 bases and J by 6 bases, and 7 bases separated the two germline ends. Per the germline V gene, CDR1 is SEHNR and CDR2 is FQNEAQ (reference sequence). The CDR3 has 10 amino acids. This CDR3 is CAPGPGELFF. In DNA form, the CDR3 reads TGTGCCCCAGGGCCCGGGGAGCTGTTTTTT. Looking up the rest from reference TRBV7-9 and TRBJ2-2 gives the full variable domain: DTGVSQNPRHKITKRGQNVTFRCDPISEHNRLYWYRQTLGQGPEFLTYFQNEAQLEKSRLLSDRFSAERPKGSFSTLEIQRTEQGDSAMYLCAPGPGELFFGEGSRLTVL.

This clone has only one observation. V and J are TRBV5-1 and TRBJ1-1, with unresolved D. The CDR3 is 14 residues long. Trimming left V 4 bases short and J 1 base short, with 11 bases between. The germline V gene has CDR1 SGHRS and CDR2 YFSETQ. CDR3 in amino acids: CASSRVPPNTEAFF. CDR3 in DNA: TGCGCCAGCAGCCGTGTCCCTCCGAACACTGAAGCTTTCTTT. Supplemented by reference TRBV5-1 and TRBJ1-1, the full variable domain reads KAGVTQTPRYLIKTRGQQVTLSCSPISGHRSVSWYQQTPGQGLQFLFEYFSETQRNKGNFPGRFSGRQFSNSRSEMNVSTLELGDSALYLCASSRVPPNTEAFFGQGTRLTVV.

V and J are TRBV29-1 and TRBJ2-4; D is ambiguous. Trimming left V 5 bases short and J 0 bases short, with 8 bases between. Per the germline V gene, CDR1 is SQVTM and CDR2 is ANQGSEA. The CDR3 totals 13 residues. In DNA form, the CDR3 reads TGCAGCGTTAAGAACGGAGCCAAAAACATTCAGTACTTC. Protein: CSVKNGAKNIQYF. Drawing the rest from reference TRBV29-1 and TRBJ2-4, the complete variable domain is SAVISQKPSRDICQRGTSLTIQCQVDSQVTMMFWYRQQPGQSLTLIATANQGSEATYESGFVIDKFPISRPNLTFSTLTVSNMSPEDSSIYLCSVKNGAKNIQYFGAGTRLSVL.

The chain employs TRBV7-2 and TRBJ1-1; D unclear. This CDR3 comprises 14 residues. The germline gives CDR1 SGHTA, CDR2 FQGNSA. V was clipped by 5 bases and J by 5 bases, with 15 bases between them. The CDR3 region has the DNA TGTGCCAGCAGCCTGACCGGAGGGCATACTGAAGCTTTCTTT. This sequence encodes CASSLTGGHTEAFF. The full variable domain, its missing parts supplied by reference TRBV7-2 and TRBJ1-1, is GAGVSQSPSNKVTEKGKDVELRCDPISGHTALYWYRQSLGQGLEFLIYFQGNSAPDKSGLPSDRFSAERTGGSVSTLTIQRTQQEDSAVYLCASSLTGGHTEAFFGQGTRLTVV.

The chain links TRBV4-2 to TRBJ2-7; D possibly matches TRBD1 or TRBD2 (6 bases each). Trimming left V 1 base short and J 3 bases short, with 13 bases between. Germline V gene sequence: CDR1 LGHNA, CDR2 YNFKEQ. The length of the CDR3 is 15 residues. This chain's CDR3 is CASSQVRDTSYEQYF. In DNA form, the CDR3 reads TGTGCCAGCAGCCAAGTGCGGGACACCAGCTACGAGCAGTACTTC.

The rearrangement joins TRBV27 to TRBJ1-6; 8 bases agree with TRBD1. CDR3 size: 14 residues. The germline V gene has CDR1 MNHEY and CDR2 SMNVEV (reference sequence). With 2 bases clipped from V and 7 bases from J, the junction kept 1 base outside the gene matches. CDR3 amino acids: CASSLNRGNSPLHF. The DNA for the CDR3 is TGTGCCAGCAGTTTAAACAGGGGGAATTCACCCCTCCACTTT.

V gene TRBV20-1 combines with J gene TRBJ2-3, with 8 bases fitting TRBD2. V was clipped by 3 bases and J by 5 bases; unmatched bases: 10. The CDR3 has 15 amino acids. Germline loops: CDR1 DFQATT, CDR2 SNEGSKA (reference sequence). CDR3 nucleotide sequence: TGCAGTGCTAGTCAGCCGGGGGGGCGGGGAGATACGCAGTATTTT. Its protein is CSASQPGGRGDTQYF.

The chain combines TRBV7-2 with TRBJ2-3, with 11 bases aligning to TRBD2. This CDR3 has 16 residues. Germline CDR1 is SGHTA and CDR2 is FQGNSA. The V gene end was trimmed by 4 bases and the J gene end by 3 bases; junction bases not matched to a gene: 6. CDR3 residues: CASSSKLAGATDTQYF. DNA for the CDR3: TGTGCCAGCAGCTCCAAACTAGCGGGGGCGACAGATACGCAGTATTTT.

This chain connects TRBV3-1 (or the pseudogene TRBV3-2) to TRBJ2-1; no firm D call. CDR1 and CDR2 from the germline V gene are LGHDT and YNNKEL (reference sequence). V shed 5 bases and J shed 4 bases, with 6 bases lying between them. The CDR3 sequence is 12 residues long. CDR3 amino acids: CASSFTYNEQFF. DNA of the CDR3: TGTGCCAGCAGCTTCACATACAATGAGCAGTTCTTC.

The J gene is TRBJ2-2, the V gene TRBV6-5; D is perhaps TRBD1 (5 bases). The CDR3 runs to 15 residues. V lost 2 bases and J 1 base, leaving 8 bases between the germline ends. The V gene's germline CDR1 is MNHEY and CDR2 SVGAGI. The CDR3 DNA sequence: TGTGCCAGCAGTTACATGCAGGGGAACACCGGGGAGCTGTTTTTT. Translated: CASSYMQGNTGELFF.

J is TRBJ2-7 and V is TRBV11-3; 8 nucleotides align to TRBD2. With 0 bases clipped from V and 7 bases from J, the junction kept 8 bases outside the gene matches. The CDR3 extends over 15 amino acids. The germline CDR1 and CDR2 sequences are SGHNT and YENEEA. Here the CDR3 DNA reads TGTGCCAGCAGCTTAGACCAACACAGCGGGGGAGAGCAGTACTTC. Its translation is CASSLDQHSGGEQYF.

The chain has TRBV11-2 and TRBJ2-7; 8 nucleotides agree with TRBD1. After removal of 5 bases from V and 6 bases from J, the junction contained 15 bases not matched to a gene. The CDR3 sequence is 16 residues long. CDR1 and CDR2 (germline): SGHAT, FQNNGV. CDR3 nucleotides: TGTGCCAGCAGCCCCCTTCCGACAGGGGCTCGACGCGAGCAGTACTTC. It specifies CASSPLPTGARREQYF. Combining the CDR3 with reference TRBV11-2 and TRBJ2-7 gives the whole variable domain EAGVAQSPRYKIIEKRQSVAFWCNPISGHATLYWYQQILGQGPKLLIQFQNNGVVDDSQLPKDRFSAERLKGVDSTLKIQPAKLEDSAVYLCASSPLPTGARREQYFGPGTRLTVT.

A few counts support this clone. The CDR3 DNA follows: TGTGCCAGCAGGGGTACAGGGGGTGGCTACACCTTC. Translated: CASRGTGGGYTF. The rearrangement joins TRBV12-3 or TRBV12-4 to TRBJ1-2; 8 bases align to TRBD1. The CDR3 extends over 12 amino acids. J was trimmed by 7 bases and V by 6 bases; bases with no gene match: 4.